These 2 T cell receptor beta chains share one sample of origin, sequenced in a study of identical twins. TCRdb analysed the 5' RACE reads with MiXCR anew, one entry per CDR3 protein. The repertoire holds some 900,000 distinct CDR3 sequences, with approximately 13% as singletons. Separately, the same data were catalogued under a study of yellow fever vaccine responses in identical twins.

Specimen: PBMCs. The receptors originated from a woman aged 18-30 years in good health.

V gene TRBV5-1 combines with J gene TRBJ2-7; D unclear. The CDR3 has 15 residues. Trimming took 0 bases from V and 2 from J, leaving 12 bases between them. The V gene's germline CDR1 is SGHRS and CDR2 YFSETQ. CDR3 residues: CASSLAGDVAYEQYF. The CDR3 DNA reads as TGCGCCAGCAGCTTGGCCGGAGACGTAGCCTACGAGCAGTACTTC. Combining the CDR3 with reference TRBV5-1 and TRBJ2-7 gives the whole variable domain KAGVTQTPRYLIKTRGQQVTLSCSPISGHRSVSWYQQTPGQGLQFLFEYFSETQRNKGNFPGRFSGRQFSNSRSEMNVSTLELGDSALYLCASSLAGDVAYEQYFGPGTRLTVT.

The rearrangement links TRBV5-1 to TRBJ2-1; a possible D gene is TRBD1 (5 bases). There are 16 residues in the CDR3. Germline lookup yields CDR1 SGHRS and CDR2 YFSETQ. Trimming took 0 bases from V and 3 from J, leaving 13 bases between them. The CDR3 protein is CASSLAGQPDYNEQFF. The CDR3 coding sequence is TGCGCCAGCAGCTTGGCTGGACAACCCGACTACAATGAGCAGTTCTTC.